The entry below gives a single T cell receptor (beta chain) sequence along with its context. The antigen is unknown. Deletions cut 4 bases from V and 1 base from J, with 19 bases between. The CDR3 length is 17 residues. The germline V gene encodes CDR1 SGHNT and CDR2 YENEEA. These data are taken from a study of OX40 agonist ivuxolimab in advanced cancers. General study results and limits: The work left the antigen specificity of expanded peripheral T cells undetermined.

Blood draws occurred at baseline, cycle 4 day 1, and cycle 7 day 1. Generated by immunoSEQ multiplex PCR, the TCRdb table keeps only in-frame clones and is missing some. Of about 12,000 clones listed, under 80% are singletons. V is TRBV11-3 and J is TRBJ1-1, with D possibly matching TRBD1 (5 bases). Specimen: CD4+ or CD8+ T cells sorted from blood, collected in a trial of the OX40 agonist ivuxolimab. This TCR came from an adult with an advanced solid tumor such as melanoma, head and neck, liver or kidney cancer. The CDR3 sequence: CASSSWGEIRRNTEAFF. The CDR3 DNA sequence: TGTGCCAGCAGCTCCTGGGGGGAGATCCGACGGAACACTGAAGCTTTCTTT.